The text below deals with one TCR beta chain. Its antigen is not identified. This sequence may be a read error, since a much larger clone differs from it by one base. Genomic DNA templated the TCR beta VDJ and CDR3 profiling. TCRdb re-called the reads through MiXCR, storing one row per CDR3 protein. The sample includes some 120,000 distinct CDR3 sequences, around 48% of them seen just once. The sample belongs to a study of CD8+CD57+ T cells in acquired aplastic anemia. Across the study: Sorted CD4+ and CD8+ cells yielded about 2.9 ug of DNA on average. Healthy donors averaged approximately 9.8 million reads for CD4+ cells. Study findings and constraints: There were over 25 CD8+ CDR3 sequences that occurred in both patients and controls.

Germline-derived CDR1 and CDR2 are SNHLY and FYNNEI. The CDR3 has 14 amino acids. The clonotype comes from a human donor in good health, serving as a control. The gene calls are TRBV2 and TRBJ1-4; no clear D gene. Sequences were obtained from sorted CD4+, CD8+, or CD8+CD57+ T cells (not recorded which) from PBMCs. CDR3 amino acids: CASRDSGTGEKPFF. The CDR3, as DNA: TGTGCCAGCAGGGACTCGGGTACCGGTGAAAAACCGTTTTTT. The variable domain in full, with the rest retrieved from reference TRBV2 and TRBJ1-4, is EPEVTQTPSHQVTQMGQEVILRCVPISNHLYFYWYRQILGQKVEFLVSFYNNEISEKSEIFDDQFSVERPDGSNFTLKIRSTKLEDSAMYFCASRDSGTGEKPFFGSGTQLSVL.